This entry describes one T cell receptor beta chain. No antigen is known for it. Profiled with immunoSEQ multiplex PCR; TCRdb holds only in-frame clones, not every one. This sample carries some 9,800 clones, around 94% of them seen once, and the ten largest clones take around 2%. The sample is drawn from a study of graft-versus-host responses after intestinal transplantation. Study background: Each transplant was multivisceral, liver-intestinal, or isolated intestinal. Points from the study as a whole: Allograft graft-versus-host to host-versus-graft clonal ratios ran high in patients with graft-donor T cell macrochimerism. Association was observed between peak circulating GvH clone levels and early post-transplant HvG declines.

The V gene's germline CDR1 is MNHEY and CDR2 SMNVEV (reference sequence). The CDR3 sequence is 15 residues long. The trim removed 4 bases at V and 5 bases at J, leaving 9 bases unmatched. This sequence was found in a human patient who received an intestinal transplant, so some T cells may come from the graft donor. The chain has TRBV27 and TRBJ1-2, with 8 positions matching TRBD1. Material: PBMCs, obtained 8 days after intestinal transplant. This chain's CDR3 is CASSYAGGLGYGYTF. The DNA of the CDR3 is TGTGCCAGCAGTTATGCAGGGGGCCTAGGGTATGGCTACACCTTC.